This T cell receptor (beta chain) originates from a study of technical replicates of blood from a handful of donors. The germline CDR1 and CDR2 sequences are SGHAT and FQNNGV. The CDR3 has 15 amino acids. V lost 3 bases and J lost 4, with 15 bases in between. Sequenced by immunoSEQ multiplex PCR; TCRdb stores in-frame clones only, minus some. Of 76,000 or so clones in the sample, about 91% are singletons; the top ten hold 0.25%. The sequencing input was T cells isolated from PBMCs. The sequence was obtained from a human donor in good health. V usage is TRBV11-2 and J usage is TRBJ1-1; no firm D call. The DNA for the CDR3 is TGTGCCAGCAGCTTGTTACAGCTTTTGATCACTGAAGCTTTCTTT. It specifies CASSLLQLLITEAFF.